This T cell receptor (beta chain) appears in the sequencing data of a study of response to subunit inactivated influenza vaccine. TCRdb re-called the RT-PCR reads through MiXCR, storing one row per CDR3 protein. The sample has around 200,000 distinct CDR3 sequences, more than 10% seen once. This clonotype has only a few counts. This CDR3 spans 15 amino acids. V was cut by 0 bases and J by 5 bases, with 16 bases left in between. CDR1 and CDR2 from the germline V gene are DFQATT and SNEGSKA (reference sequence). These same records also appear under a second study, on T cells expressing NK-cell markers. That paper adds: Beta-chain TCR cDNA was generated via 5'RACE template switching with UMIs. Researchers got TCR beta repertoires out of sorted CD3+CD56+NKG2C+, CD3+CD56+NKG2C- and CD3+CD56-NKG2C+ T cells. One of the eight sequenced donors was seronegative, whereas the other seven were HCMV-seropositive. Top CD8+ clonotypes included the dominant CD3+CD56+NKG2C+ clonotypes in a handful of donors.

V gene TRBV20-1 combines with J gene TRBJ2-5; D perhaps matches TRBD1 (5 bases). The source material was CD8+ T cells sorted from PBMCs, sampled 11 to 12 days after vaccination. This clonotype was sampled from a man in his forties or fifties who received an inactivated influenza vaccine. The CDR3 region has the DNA TGCAGTGCTAGAGAAAGCATCGACAGTGGGGAGACCCAGTACTTC. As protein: CSARESIDSGETQYF.